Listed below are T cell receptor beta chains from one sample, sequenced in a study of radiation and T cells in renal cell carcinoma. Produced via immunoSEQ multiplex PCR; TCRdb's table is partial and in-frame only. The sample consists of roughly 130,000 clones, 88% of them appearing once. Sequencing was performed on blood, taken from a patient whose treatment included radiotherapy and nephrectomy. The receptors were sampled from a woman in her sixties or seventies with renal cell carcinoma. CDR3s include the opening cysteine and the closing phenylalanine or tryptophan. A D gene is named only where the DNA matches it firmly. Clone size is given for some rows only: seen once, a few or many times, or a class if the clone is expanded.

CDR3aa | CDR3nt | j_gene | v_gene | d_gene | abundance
CASSFRVGRDQYF | TGTGCCAGCAGTTTCAGAGTCGGCAGGGATCAGTACTTC | TRBJ2-4 | TRBV27 | - | -
CASSLGGTHVYGYTF | TGTGCCAGCAGCTTGGGGGGCACTCACGTCTATGGCTACACCTTC | TRBJ1-2 | TRBV5-8 | - | -
CASSTGHNQPQHF | TGTGCCAGCAGCACTGGACACAATCAGCCCCAGCATTTT | TRBJ1-5 | TRBV5-8 | - | once
CASSLTDQETQYF | TGTGCCAGCAGCTTGACAGACCAAGAGACCCAGTACTTC | TRBJ2-5 | TRBV5-4 | - | -
CSVHRGETQYF | TGCAGCGTTCATAGGGGGGAGACCCAGTACTTC | TRBJ2-5 | TRBV29-1 | - | -
CASSENRNTEAFF | TGTGCCAGCAGTGAAAACAGGAACACTGAAGCTTTCTTT | TRBJ1-1 | TRBV6-1 | - | few
CASSWKENTGELFF | TGTGCCAGCAGTTGGAAGGAGAACACCGGGGAGCTGTTTTTT | TRBJ2-2 | TRBV6-5 | - | -
CAWREGSYNSPLHF | TGTGCCTGGAGGGAGGGTTCCTATAATTCACCCCTCCACTTT | TRBJ1-6 | TRBV30 | - | -
CASRSGRAGEQYF | TGTGCCAGCAGATCCGGACGGGCGGGTGAGCAGTACTTC | TRBJ2-7 | TRBV7-2 | - | -
CASSLRQETFYGYTF | TGTGCCAGCAGCTTAAGGCAGGAAACATTCTATGGCTACACCTTC | TRBJ1-2 | TRBV7-8 | - | -
CASTTGALPTYEQYF | TGTGCCAGCACTACGGGGGCCCTCCCTACCTACGAGCAGTACTTC | TRBJ2-7 | TRBV7-2 | - | -
CASSRTRNTGELFF | TGTGCCAGCAGTAGGACAAGGAACACCGGGGAGCTGTTTTTT | TRBJ2-2 | TRBV6-5 | - | -
CASRETLSGNTIYF | TGTGCCAGCAGAGAGACACTCTCTGGAAACACCATATATTTT | TRBJ1-3 | TRBV6-1 | - | -
CASTSTGGTVNQPQHF | TGTGCCAGTACGTCAACAGGGGGGACGGTTAATCAGCCCCAGCATTTT | TRBJ1-5 | TRBV19 | TRBD1 | -
CASSLAADTQYF | TGTGCCAGCTCCCTAGCGGCAGATACGCAGTATTTT | TRBJ2-3 | TRBV5-4 | TRBD2 | -
CASSLGVAGGSLSDTQYF | TGTGCCAGCAGCTTAGGGGTAGCGGGGGGTTCCCTAAGTGATACGCAGTATTTT | TRBJ2-3 | TRBV7-6 | TRBD2 | -
CASSPGPGKADTQYF | TGTGCCAGCAGTCCAGGACCGGGGAAAGCAGATACGCAGTATTTT | TRBJ2-3 | TRBV7-2 | - | -
CASSLAKAGDNEQFF | TGCGCCAGCAGCTTGGCCAAGGCAGGAGATAATGAGCAGTTCTTC | TRBJ2-1 | TRBV5-1 | - | -
CASSGGQGGVYEQYF | TGTGCCAGCAGTGGAGGACAGGGAGGGGTCTACGAGCAGTACTTC | TRBJ2-7 | TRBV2 | - | -
CASRSNTEPYGYTF | TGTGCCAGCAGGTCCAACACAGAACCCTATGGCTACACCTTC | TRBJ1-2 | TRBV2 | - | -
CASSIIRAENYGYTF | TGTGCCAGTAGTATAATACGGGCCGAAAACTATGGCTACACCTTC | TRBJ1-2 | TRBV19 | - | -
CASSPSTGELYNSPLHF | TGCGCCAGCAGCCCCTCGACAGGGGAGCTTTATAATTCACCCCTCCACTTT | TRBJ1-6 | TRBV4-3 | TRBD1 | -
CASSLDGGDYGYTF | TGTGCCAGCAGCTTAGATGGGGGAGACTATGGCTACACCTTC | TRBJ1-2 | TRBV11-3 | - | -
CASSHTGTGGSGANVLTF | TGTGCCAGCAGCCATACCGGGACAGGGGGCTCTGGGGCCAACGTCCTGACTTTC | TRBJ2-6 | TRBV5-8 | TRBD1 | -
CASSVGLAGVTGELFF | TGTGCCAGCAGCGTAGGACTAGCGGGGGTAACCGGGGAGCTGTTTTTT | TRBJ2-2 | TRBV9 | TRBD2 | -
CASSLFTGSNTEAFF | TGTGCCAGCAGCTTATTCACAGGATCGAACACTGAAGCTTTCTTT | TRBJ1-1 | TRBV7-9 | - | few
CASSLGIGPDTEAFF | TGTGCCAGCAGCTTAGGGATAGGCCCCGACACTGAAGCTTTCTTT | TRBJ1-1 | TRBV11-2 | - | -
CARRGSGESSYNEQFF | TGTGCCCGGCGGGGGAGCGGGGAAAGCTCCTACAATGAGCAGTTCTTC | TRBJ2-1 | TRBV7-3 | TRBD2 | -
CASSATGVTGELFF | TGTGCCAGCAGCGCGACAGGGGTCACCGGGGAGCTGTTTTTT | TRBJ2-2 | TRBV9 | TRBD1 | once
CASSSGKSPGYTF | TGTGCCAGCAGCTCAGGGAAGAGTCCCGGCTACACCTTC | TRBJ1-2 | TRBV6-5 | - | -
CASSRKSGDTEAFF | TGTGCCAGCAGCCGCAAATCGGGGGACACTGAAGCTTTCTTT | TRBJ1-1 | TRBV6-1 | - | -
CSAPRGREQFF | TGCAGTGCTCCGCGAGGGAGAGAGCAGTTCTTC | TRBJ2-1 | TRBV20-1 | - | -
CASSAKGLSGPQHF | TGTGCCAGCAGCGCAAAGGGCCTCTCGGGGCCCCAGCATTTT | TRBJ1-5 | TRBV6-1 | - | -
CASGMGGGETQYF | TGTGCCAGCGGGATGGGGGGCGGGGAGACCCAGTACTTC | TRBJ2-5 | TRBV2 | - | -
CANPTGVASPLHF | TGTGCCAATCCAACAGGGGTTGCTTCACCCCTCCACTTT | TRBJ1-6 | TRBV19 | TRBD1 | -
CASSLQENSPLHF | TGTGCCAGCAGTCTACAGGAGAATTCACCCCTCCACTTT | TRBJ1-6 | TRBV28 | - | -
CASSLSGYGYTF | TGTGCCAGCAGCTTATCCGGCTATGGCTACACCTTC | TRBJ1-2 | TRBV5-5 | - | -
CASSPKTVSNTEAFF | TGTGCCAGCTCACCAAAAACCGTCTCAAACACTGAAGCTTTCTTT | TRBJ1-1 | TRBV18 | - | -
CASSGTTPNYGYTF | TGTGCCAGCAGCGGGACAACCCCTAACTATGGCTACACCTTC | TRBJ1-2 | TRBV9 | - | -
CSALGNTEAFF | TGCAGTGCCCTAGGAAACACTGAAGCTTTCTTT | TRBJ1-1 | TRBV20-1 | - | -